The T cell receptor beta chain described here comes from a study of T cells in Graves' hyperthyroidism and ophthalmopathy. Study observations and caveats: Stable hyperthyroidism was told apart from ophthalmopathy by a model built on 13 V-J features.

Amplified TCR beta CDR3 regions came from RNA transcripts. Researchers ran a first-round RT-PCR on the TCR CDR3 using the HTBI primer set. One entry per CDR3 protein, called by TCRdb with MiXCR from the multiplex PCR reads. The table has 540,000 or so distinct CDR3 sequences, more than 15% seen once. This CDR3 has 14 amino acids. Germline lookup yields CDR1 KGHDR and CDR2 SFDVKD. V was shortened by 5 bases and J by 2 bases, with 6 bases between the two germline ends. These patients, aged 18 to 65, had recently diagnosed hyperthyroidism lasting under 2 months. Based on clinical symptoms, serum thyroxine and TRAb, thyroid ultrasound and orbital computed tomography, diagnoses were reached. The table lists this clonotype with a few counts. Its antigen remains unidentified.

The source of this sequence is a woman aged 25-40 years with Graves' hyperthyroidism. V gene TRBV24-1 combines with J gene TRBJ2-6; D is unclear. The sequencing sample was made of blood. The CDR3, as DNA: TGTGCCACCAGTGCTGGGGCTGGGGCCAACGTCCTGACTTTC. This codes for CATSAGAGANVLTF.